This T cell receptor beta chain was documented in a study of T cells in Graves' hyperthyroidism and ophthalmopathy (dated by TCRdb to about 2019). Describing the broader study: Peripheral blood was collected at initial diagnosis, before any treatment. Thyroid tissue and blood T-cell repertoires from more than five Graves' hyperthyroidism patients were also compared in the study. Prospective prediction of ophthalmopathy was tested in an independent validation cohort consisting of roughly 19 hyperthyroidism patients and over 15 patients who later progressed to ophthalmopathy. A discovery cohort of approximately 100 patients, roughly 45 with Graves' ophthalmopathy and 57 with stable Graves' hyperthyroidism, was used to find distinguishing TCR V-J signatures. The approximately 97 discovery patients were randomly divided into training and test sets at a 7:3 ratio. After sampling, hyperthyroidism patients received methimazole starting at 30 mg daily, and ophthalmopathy patients received high-dose intravenous methylprednisolone. The paper describes TCR Vbeta CDR3 sequencing of more than 120 peripheral blood samples, made up of roughly 40 ophthalmopathy patients, around 78 hyperthyroidism patients and 17 progressor patients. Summary of the overall study and its limitations: Sample size was not statistically predetermined, and blinding of investigators to group allocation was not performed. A 13 V-J signature model separated ophthalmopathy from stable hyperthyroidism, with around 88% sensitivity and 81% to 82% specificity in cross-validation and 80%/75% in testing. In validation, progression to ophthalmopathy was predicted by the model with 70.59% sensitivity and 72% to 85% specificity, a median of roughly six months before onset. Most expanded thyroid clonotypes (frequency above 0.001) were also detected in blood, a finding suggesting that blood repertoires may reflect thyroid immune responses.

TCR beta CDR3 regions were amplified from RNA transcripts. A first-round RT-PCR of the TCR CDR3 used the HTBI primer set with the Qiagen OneStep RT-PCR kit. Libraries were constructed in a second round of multiplex PCR, after which size selection and purification were carried out. Sequencing of the libraries was done on an Illumina HiSeq2000 using paired-end 100 bp reads. The published analysis was carried out like this. SOAPnuke was used to process the raw data, with reads discarded if the reads contained adapters or uncalled bases, had a mean Phred below 15, or lacked an exact constant-primer or identifier match. COPE v1.2.5 was used to merge the high-quality paired reads, and each unique nucleotide sequence was defined as a clonotype. Clonotypes were aligned to IMGT TRBV, TRBD and TRBJ reference segments using MiTCR v1.1. The analysis included only V-J combinations with a frequency above 0.0001, which together covered more than 99% of the repertoires. The TCS score was defined as the ratio of F50 (clonal expansion) to E x V (chaos), calculated using BLOSUM62-based TCRdist between CDR3 peptides within each V-J. Welch's t-statistics and random forest reduced several hundred V-J features to fewer than 15, which were used in a naive Bayes classifier (R e1071). TCRdb passed the public sequencing reads through fastp at Q25 and MiXCR, retaining productive beta sequences. Entries that share a CDR3 protein sequence are merged under the most common genes and DNA. In this record, the V and J calls reflect TCRdb's handling and not the investigators' own analysis. In all, the sample holds hundreds of thousands of distinct CDR3 sequences, and roughly 15% of those were seen once. The ten largest clones take up over 3.5% of the sample.

Stable Graves' hyperthyroidism was defined as the absence of progression to ophthalmopathy over 18 months of follow-up. The hyperthyroidism patients were between 18 and 65 years old and newly diagnosed, with a disease duration of less than 2 months. Any patient with an uncontrolled infection, another autoimmune disease, pregnancy or lactation was excluded. Diagnoses were established on the basis of clinical symptoms, serum thyroxine and TRAb, thyroid ultrasound, and orbital computed tomography. Ficoll-Paque density gradient centrifugation was used to isolate PBMCs from about 9.4 ml of fresh peripheral blood. Total RNA was extracted using Trizol reagent, and RNA quality was assessed on an Agilent 2100 Bioanalyzer. Notes on this clonotype: The antigen it binds to is not known. Base qualities were left out, and no much larger clone turns up one base away.

The sequence was obtained from a woman aged 30 to 39 with Graves' hyperthyroidism. The material sequenced was blood.

The CDR3 here reads CASSGTNTETQYF. The DNA is as follows: TGTGCCAGCAGTGGGACTAACACAGAGACCCAGTACTTC. In this chain, TRBV25-1 is recombined with TRBJ2-5, with TRBD2 tentatively as D gene (6 bases match). The CDR3 sequence holds 13 residues, the cysteine and phenylalanine included. The only DNA kept is the CDR3, 39 bases in frame from the first base. The germline V gene gives CDR1 as MGHDK and CDR2 as SYGVNS. V is shortened by 4 bases, J by 4 bases, and the region joining them spans 10 bases.